This TCR beta chain was found in a study of shared clonotypes between healthy human individuals. Study-level information: Each donor contributed plates that comprised three CD4 naive, three CD4 memory, two CD8 naive and one CD8 memory. Whole-study findings and limits: Sorted-subset samples were not fully sequenced, rarefaction indicated.

It was CD45RO-negative cells, positively selected for CCR7, that made up naive CD8 cells, with terminally differentiated effector memory CD45RA+ cells excluded. All of the donors resided in Nashville, Tennessee, and each was a Caucasian adult. Researchers divided each subset's genomic DNA evenly across several immunoSEQ plates. Generated by immunoSEQ multiplex PCR, the TCRdb table keeps only in-frame clones and is missing some. The table lists approximately 600,000 clones, about 95% of them singletons. CDR3 size: 16 residues. The V end was cut by 1 base, the J end by 1 base, with 13 bases between. CDR1 and CDR2 (germline): MGHRA, YSYEKL. The sample holds one count of this clone. The antigen remains undetermined.

V usage is TRBV4-1 and J usage is TRBJ1-2, with a tentative D call TRBD1 (6 bases). This TCR derives from a woman in her thirties in good health. What was sequenced was naive CD8+ T cells sorted from blood. CDR3 residues: CASSQAGTNFNYGYTF. DNA of the CDR3: TGCGCCAGCAGCCAAGCCGGGACAAACTTTAACTATGGCTACACCTTC.